The 15 T cell receptor beta chains below were found in one sample sequenced in a study of radiotherapy plus CTLA-4 blockade in lung cancer. Generated by immunoSEQ multiplex PCR, the TCRdb table keeps only in-frame clones and is missing some. Of some 45,000 clones in the sample, around 69% are singletons; the top ten hold roughly 8%. The starting material was peripheral blood, obtained from a patient treated with radiotherapy plus ipilimumab. These receptor sequences come from a human donor with non-small cell lung cancer who had stable disease on radiotherapy plus ipilimumab.

This clone was seen once. V is TRBV30 and J is TRBJ1-3; D may be TRBD1 (6 bases). Germline V CDR1 and CDR2: GTSNPN, SVGIG (reference sequence). This CDR3 spans 15 amino acids. Trimming cost V 0 bases and J 0 bases, with 9 bases left between them. The CDR3 spells CAWSVGGGSGNTIYF. DNA of the CDR3: TGTGCCTGGAGTGTAGGGGGGGGCTCTGGAAACACCATATATTTT.

The rearrangement links TRBV4-3 to TRBJ2-5, with TRBD2 identical over 15 bases. CDR3 length: 16 residues. V dropped 2 bases and J dropped 5; count of bases not matched to a gene: 3. Germline CDR1 LGHNA, CDR2 YSLEER. Written as DNA, the CDR3 is TGCGCCAGCAGCCAACGGACTAGCGGGGGGGCGGAGACCCAGTACTTC. Translating it yields CASSQRTSGGAETQYF.

This rearrangement joins TRBV6-6 to TRBJ1-2, with 7 bases lining up with TRBD1. CDR1 MNHNY and CDR2 SVGAGI come from the germline V gene (reference sequence). J was trimmed by 4 bases and V by 7 bases; bases with no gene match: 12. This CDR3 spans 15 amino acids. The CDR3 protein is CASTQGTVGFYGYTF. The CDR3 DNA follows: TGTGCCAGCACCCAGGGGACAGTGGGATTCTATGGCTACACCTTC.

As DNA, the CDR3 is TGTGCCAGCAGTTATGGACAGGGGTCTCAGCCCCAGCATTTT. It translates to CASSYGQGSQPQHF. V is TRBV5-4 and J is TRBJ1-5; 9 bases align to TRBD1. Per germline, CDR1 SGHNT and CDR2 YYREEE (reference sequence). The CDR3 runs 14 residues. The V segment lost 5 bases and the J segment 6 bases; nucleotides outside the gene matches: 6.

The gene calls are TRBV19 and TRBJ1-6; D is possibly TRBD1 (5 bases). Trimming removed 10 bases at V and 0 bases at J, with 16 bases between. Germline CDR1 LNHDA, CDR2 SQIVND (reference sequence). The CDR3 is made up of 16 amino acids. CDR3 loop: CATSSEGISYNSPLHF. CDR3 bases: TGTGCCACCTCCTCGGAGGGGATCTCCTATAATTCACCCCTCCACTTT.

The chain combines TRBV5-1 with TRBJ2-2; maybe TRBD1 (5 bases). V was cut by 4 bases and J by 1 base, with 20 bases left in between. The CDR3 is 18 residues long. The germline gives CDR1 SGHRS, CDR2 YFSETQ. This chain's CDR3 is CASSAPGARDRNTGELFF. The CDR3 DNA reads TGCGCCAGCAGCGCACCCGGCGCTAGAGACAGGAACACCGGGGAGCTGTTTTTT.

The chain couples TRBV29-1 to TRBJ1-2, with TRBD1 matching 9 bases. J lost 8 bases, V lost 1 base, and 11 bases had no gene match. The CDR3 has 15 residues. Germline CDR1 SQVTM, CDR2 ANQGSEA. The CDR3 protein is CSVEGGSGQGKGYTF. The DNA for the CDR3 is TGCAGCGTTGAAGGTGGTTCCGGACAGGGGAAAGGCTACACCTTC.

The genes are TRBV4-1 and TRBJ2-1, with TRBD1 as a possible D gene (5 bases). The CDR3 contains 16 residues. The germline CDR1 and CDR2 sequences are MGHRA and YSYEKL. V lost 0 bases, J lost 6 bases, and 15 bases lay in between. CDR3 DNA sequence: TGCGCCAGCAGCCAAGAACAGGTAGTTACTTTCAATGAGCAGTTCTTC. It translates to CASSQEQVVTFNEQFF.

Only one count was recorded for this clone. The rearrangement uses TRBV29-1 and TRBJ2-1; no reliable D call. Germline V gene sequence: CDR1 SQVTM, CDR2 ANQGSEA. Trimming took off 5 bases at V and 2 bases at J, with 10 bases between the two ends. The CDR3 is 13 residues long. The CDR3, as DNA: TGCAGCGTTAATTCGATCGCCTACAATGAGCAGTTCTTC. Amino acid sequence: CSVNSIAYNEQFF.

There are a few counts of this clone. The V gene is TRBV30, the J gene TRBJ1-3; D call uncertain. The CDR3 is 14 amino acids. The germline gives CDR1 GTSNPN, CDR2 SVGIG (reference sequence). With 5 bases removed from V and 4 bases from J, the gap between germline ends came to 15 bases. For the CDR3, the DNA is TGTGCCTGGGCCGAGGTCGGCACGGGAAACACCATATATTTT. This sequence encodes CAWAEVGTGNTIYF.

The chain couples TRBV5-1 to TRBJ1-3; D remains unclear. V was shortened by 0 bases and J by 0 bases, with 4 bases between the two germline ends. Germline V CDR1 and CDR2: SGHRS, YFSETQ. The CDR3 is 14 residues long. CDR3 nucleotide sequence: TGCGCCAGCAGCTTGGCGGGCTCTGGAAACACCATATATTTT. Translation: CASSLAGSGNTIYF. Combining the CDR3 with reference TRBV5-1 and TRBJ1-3 gives the whole variable domain KAGVTQTPRYLIKTRGQQVTLSCSPISGHRSVSWYQQTPGQGLQFLFEYFSETQRNKGNFPGRFSGRQFSNSRSEMNVSTLELGDSALYLCASSLAGSGNTIYFGEGSWLTVV.

This clone was seen a few times. The CDR3 sequence is CASRGTLRNTEAFF. DNA of the CDR3: TGCGCCAGCAGGGGGACACTTAGGAACACTGAAGCTTTCTTT. The chain joins TRBV4-1 to TRBJ1-1, with TRBD1 as a possible D gene (6 bases). V lost 6 bases and J 1 base, leaving 12 bases between the germline ends. Germline loops: CDR1 MGHRA, CDR2 YSYEKL. The CDR3 length is 14 residues.

This clone appeared a single time. The rearrangement uses TRBV20-1 and TRBJ1-1; D is unclear. The germline gives CDR1 DFQATT, CDR2 SNEGSKA (reference sequence). This CDR3 comprises 9 residues. The CDR3 spells CRGDGEAFF. CDR3 nucleotides: TGCAGGGGAGACGGTGAAGCTTTCTTT.

The chain combines TRBV7-2 with TRBJ1-4; D not certain. With 1 base removed from V and 0 bases from J, the gap between germline ends came to 9 bases. This CDR3 spans 16 amino acids. The germline CDR1 and CDR2 sequences are SGHTA and FQGNSA. CDR3 in DNA: TGTGCCAGCAGCTTAGACAGACCTGCAACTAATGAAAAACTGTTTTTT. Translating it yields CASSLDRPATNEKLFF.

The chain recombines TRBV6-6 with TRBJ1-1; no firm D call. This CDR3 contains 14 residues. The V end lost 7 bases, the J end lost 5 bases, and 17 bases lay between the germline ends. CDR1 and CDR2 (germline): MNHNY, SVGAGI (reference sequence). The CDR3 DNA is TGTGCCAGCACTCCCCAAGGGAGGAGGACTGAAGCTTTCTTT. It is translated as CASTPQGRRTEAFF.